The 6 T cell receptor beta chains below were found in one sample sequenced in a study of T cell repertoires in cytomegalovirus infection. TCRdb fed the reads into MiXCR, producing one record per CDR3 protein. The sample consists of 650,000 to 900,000 distinct CDR3 sequences, approximately 32% of them appearing once. The antigens for these receptors are not known. This material consisted of cultured CD8+ T cells from PBMCs, taken from culture after CMV antigen stimulation. The receptor set was obtained from a human donor in good health (CMV status not recorded). Some clones in this sample may be carry-over from other donors' samples.

The gene calls are TRBV7-4 and TRBJ2-3; TRBD2 matches at 11 bases. Losses at the gene ends were 5 bases for V and 10 bases for J; bases not matched to a gene: 8. Looked up from germline, CDR1 is SGHVT and CDR2 is SQSDAQ. CDR3 length: 14 amino acids. CDR3 in DNA: TGTGCCAGCAGCCCGCCGACTAGCGGGGCCCCGCAGTATTTT. This codes for CASSPPTSGAPQYF.

This clonotype has more than one count but fewer than ten. The V and J genes are TRBV5-6 and TRBJ1-2; 7 bases match TRBD1. This CDR3 is 13 amino acids long. Germline-derived CDR1 and CDR2 are SGHDT and YYEEEE. With 4 bases clipped from V and 4 bases from J, the junction kept 4 bases outside the gene matches. The CDR3 sequence: CASSMTGLYGYTF. The CDR3 DNA sequence: TGTGCCAGCAGCATGACAGGGCTCTATGGCTACACCTTC.

The rearrangement uses TRBV7-6 and TRBJ2-1, with 8 positions matching TRBD1. Looked up from germline, CDR1 is SGHVS and CDR2 is FNYEAQ. This CDR3 comprises 14 residues. Losses at the gene ends were 4 bases for V and 6 bases for J; bases not matched to a gene: 5. The CDR3 region is CASSSRDRINEQFF. The CDR3 DNA follows: TGTGCCAGCAGCTCCCGGGACAGGATCAATGAGCAGTTCTTC.

This clonotype was counted only a few times. The rearrangement joins TRBV7-9 to TRBJ2-2; D might be TRBD2 (6 bases). Trimming left V 5 bases short and J 4 bases short, with 14 bases between. Germline V lookup: CDR1 SEHNR, CDR2 FQNEAQ (reference sequence). This CDR3 is 15 amino acids long. The CDR3 loop reads CASSRLGGLTGELFF. CDR3 DNA: TGTGCCAGCAGCCGTTTGGGGGGTCTCACCGGGGAGCTGTTTTTT.

This clonotype was seen a few times. V and J are TRBV12-3 or TRBV12-4 and TRBJ1-1; the D gene is possibly TRBD1 (6 bases). Trimming shortened V by 4 bases and J by 6 bases, and 21 bases separated the two germline ends. The CDR3 is 16 amino acids. CDR3 coding DNA: TGTGCCAGCAGTTCCCTCGAGGGGGGGCTTCGCTCTGAAGCTTTCTTT. Its protein product is CASSSLEGGLRSEAFF.

The chain joins TRBV19 to TRBJ2-1, with a weak D call TRBD2 (6 bases). Trimming stripped 6 bases from V and 6 bases from J, with 12 bases between. From germline, CDR1 is LNHDA and CDR2 SQIVND (reference sequence). The CDR3 consists of 13 residues. The CDR3 coding sequence is TGTGCCAGTAGCCCAGGAGGGTTCAATGAGCAGTTCTTC. Translating gives CASSPGGFNEQFF.